This T cell receptor beta chain was identified during a study of T cell responses to AZD1222 COVID-19 vaccine. General study points: Epitopes outside B.1.351 and B.1.1.7 mutated regions reportedly drew nearly half of spike TCRs.

The CDR3 is 14 amino acids. Trimming at V came to 10 bases and at J to 0 bases, leaving 9 bases not matched to a gene. CDR1 and CDR2 (germline): LNHDA, SQIVND (reference sequence). Second doses that came at about 4 or about 12 weeks were put together. The assay was immunoSEQ multiplex PCR, and TCRdb's table has in-frame clones only and misses some. This sample has 75,000 to 90,000 clones, with about 91% found just once. Of note for this clone: Its specificity is not known.

This TCR was sampled from an adult who received the AZD1222 COVID-19 vaccine. The rearrangement joins TRBV19 to TRBJ2-7; 7 bases fit TRBD1. The material was peripheral blood, obtained 28 days after the second AZD1222 dose. Here the CDR3 reads CATRPGQTSYEQYF. The CDR3 coding sequence is TGTGCCACTCGTCCGGGACAGACCTCCTACGAGCAGTACTTC.